This T cell receptor (beta chain) was sequenced during a study of cytomegalovirus exposure and HLA in healthy donors. General study results and limits: A link between a missense DCLRE1C variant and TCR beta V- and J-gene trimming emerged from a later analysis. Owing to their indistinguishability, certain V segments, notably TRBV6-2 and TRBV6-3, were excluded.

The J segment lost 0 bases and the V segment lost 2 bases, leaving 3 bases of the junction unmatched. Germline V gene data show CDR1 as MDHEN and CDR2 as SYDVKM. CDR3 length: 15 residues. As regards this clone: Its cognate antigen is unknown.

The PCR was carried out with 60 Vbeta primers and 13 Jbeta primers. This table comes from immunoSEQ multiplex PCR, and its TCRdb copy is limited to in-frame clones, with some not included. The table has about 210,000 clones, roughly 90% seen once. J is TRBJ2-7 and V is TRBV28; 8 bases map to TRBD2. This TCR was sampled from a boy younger than 10 in good health and CMV-seronegative. The sequenced material came from PBMCs. The CDR3 here is CASSLRSGSSYEQYF. CDR3 coding DNA: TGTGCCAGCAGTTTACGCAGCGGGAGCTCCTACGAGCAGTACTTC.